This T cell receptor (beta chain) was recovered during a study of identifying expanded T cells in peripheral blood. No infections or other immune events were documented during collection. The CDR3 loop spans 11 amino acids. CDR1 and CDR2 (germline): SNHLY, FYNNEI. V lost 1 base and J 3 bases, leaving 1 base between the germline ends. Clones were sequenced by immunoSEQ multiplex PCR, and TCRdb holds only the in-frame ones, with some missing. In the table there are more than 85,000 clones, roughly nine tenths of which are singletons. About this clone: Antigen specificity is unknown. This may be a read error, as it is one base from a much larger clone.

Study-level results: Over approximately two and four weeks, about 17 and 20 clones changed, versus around 1.2 between replicates.

J is TRBJ2-7 and V is TRBV2; D is uncertain. Input material: blood. This TCR was sampled from a person aged 18-70 years in good health. CDR3 sequence reads: CASSEDYEQYF. The CDR3 nucleotides are TGTGCCAGCAGTGAAGACTACGAGCAGTACTTC. Variable domain in full (rest from reference TRBV2 and TRBJ2-7): EPEVTQTPSHQVTQMGQEVILRCVPISNHLYFYWYRQILGQKVEFLVSFYNNEISEKSEIFDDQFSVERPDGSNFTLKIRSTKLEDSAMYFCASSEDYEQYFGPGTRLTVT.